This T cell receptor (beta chain) was captured in a study of CD8+ T cells in alopecia areata. Study-wide results and limits: Elevated clonality characterized lesional scalp relative to normal scalp, particularly in alopecia totalis/universalis.

Notes on this clone: Its target is unknown.

The CDR3 sequence is 11 residues long. V lost 6 bases, J lost 10 bases, and 13 bases lay in between. CDR1 is DFQATT and CDR2 is SNEGSKA in the germline V gene (reference sequence). The authors extracted RNA and reverse transcribed it into cDNA as the sequencing template. Profiling relied on immunoSEQ multiplex PCR, and the TCRdb table lists in-frame clones only, not all of them. This repertoire shows approximately 150,000 clones, about 47% found once; its top ten account for 0.8% to 1%. J is TRBJ2-1 and V is TRBV20-1; no clear D gene. The sample here was CD4+ T cells sorted from blood, taken at week 0. This TCR was recovered from a human donor with alopecia areata. The CDR3 loop reads CSATALVEQFF. As DNA, the CDR3 is TGCAGTGCCACTGCCCTTGTGGAGCAGTTCTTC.